This T cell receptor beta chain was retrieved from a study of blood T cell repertoires in COVID-19. Per the study methods: From reference gene primer amplification, estimates of nucleated cell counts were derived. Here immunoSEQ multiplex PCR was the method, and the copy in TCRdb shows in-frame clones only, minus some. V and J calls plus clone size are reproduced from that table; the DNA served to infer D and trimming. The repertoire holds tens of thousands of clones, with approximately 93% as singletons. This CDR3 contains 13 residues. Germline V lookup: CDR1 MNHEY, CDR2 SVGAGI. Germline trimming cut 7 bases from V and 1 base from J; bases unmatched to any gene: 0.

The chain is built from TRBV6-5 and TRBJ2-2, with 7 nucleotides matching TRBD2. This receptor was obtained from a man aged 45-60 years with active COVID-19. Source material: peripheral blood. DNA of the CDR3: TGTGCCAGCAAGCGGGGGAACACCGGGGAGCTGTTTTTT. This codes for CASKRGNTGELFF.